This T cell receptor (beta chain) was retrieved from a study of shared clonotypes between healthy human individuals. This CDR3 is 11 amino acids long. The V end lost 2 bases, the J end lost 2 bases, and 1 base lay between the germline ends. The germline CDR1 and CDR2 sequences are SGHRS and YFSETQ. The table came from immunoSEQ multiplex PCR; TCRdb's copy has only in-frame clones and leaves some out. The sample holds some 1,900,000 clones, less than 95% seen once. This clone was picked up one time. The same CDR3 arises from other DNA sequences in this sample as well. Naive CD8 cells lacked CD45RO and underwent positive selection for CCR7, leaving out terminally differentiated effector memory CD45RA+ cells.

This TCR was sampled from a young man in good health. Sequences were obtained from naive CD8+ T cells sorted from blood. The gene calls are TRBV5-1 and TRBJ2-5, with D uncertain. DNA for the CDR3: TGCGCCAGCAGCTTTCAAGAGACCCAGTACTTC. It yields the protein CASSFQETQYF.